The T cell receptor beta chain described here comes from a study of early T cells in non-severe SARS-CoV-2 infection. About the study: Unsorted whole-blood RNA was sequenced in bulk, leaving chains unpaired.

Researchers attached unique molecular identifiers to individual cDNA molecules. TCRdb re-called the 5' RACE reads through MiXCR, storing one row per CDR3 protein. The sample has tens of thousands of distinct CDR3 sequences; roughly 6.3% are singletons. Findings and limits, study-wide: Anti-spike CD8 responses were favored in VDJdb matching, and private and CD4 specificities were missed.

The ends were cut back, 5 bases at V and 4 bases at J, with 17 bases in the middle. This CDR3 spans 15 amino acids. Per germline, CDR1 SGHTA and CDR2 FQGNSA. This clonotype was picked up many times. Its antigen is undetermined. The clonotype was recovered from an adult who was a healthcare worker with PCR-confirmed SARS-CoV-2 infection or an uninfected control (not recorded which). Material: whole blood. V and J are TRBV7-2 and TRBJ1-1; D is undetermined. The CDR3 spells CASSPLSVAGTEAFF. The CDR3 DNA reads as TGTGCCAGCAGCCCCTTATCAGTGGCCGGCACTGAAGCTTTCTTT.